This T cell receptor beta chain was obtained from a study of OX40 agonist ivuxolimab in advanced cancers. On the study more broadly: Partial responses were recorded for three patients, including one with hepatocellular carcinoma and two with cutaneous melanoma.

This CDR3 has 14 residues. CDR1 and CDR2 (germline): LNHDA, SQIVND (reference sequence). V trimming: 4 bases; J trimming: 7 bases; junction bases outside the gene matches: 4. This table comes from immunoSEQ multiplex PCR, and its TCRdb copy is limited to in-frame clones, with some not included. Of tens of thousands of clones in the sample, about 90% were seen once. The sequence derives from an adult with an advanced solid tumor such as melanoma, head and neck, liver or kidney cancer. The gene calls are TRBV19 and TRBJ2-1; 10 bases are shared with TRBD1. The specimen was CD4+ or CD8+ T cells sorted from blood, collected in a trial of the OX40 agonist ivuxolimab. CDR3 bases: TGTGCCAGTAGTAGACGGGACAGGGGAAATGAGCAGTTCTTC. Protein: CASSRRDRGNEQFF.